The 26 T cell receptor beta chains presented below share a single source sample, sequenced in a study of blood T cell repertoires in COVID-19. The repertoire was sequenced with immunoSEQ multiplex PCR; TCRdb's copy has only in-frame clones and lacks some. Here the sample spans 40,000 or so clones, over 80% being singletons. Sequencing was done on a sample of peripheral blood. All receptors come from a human donor in a cohort sampled during active COVID-19.

The gene calls are TRBV6-5 and TRBJ2-7; maybe TRBD2 (6 bases). The CDR3 contains 15 residues. The V end was cut by 5 bases, the J end by 3 bases, with 17 bases between. Germline V gene data show CDR1 as MNHEY and CDR2 as SVGAGI. The CDR3 nucleotides are TGTGCCAGCAGTCACGGCGGACTAACCGTCTACGAGCAGTACTTC. Translating it yields CASSHGGLTVYEQYF.

The chain carries TRBV28 and TRBJ2-7; D unresolved. Trimming took off 6 bases at V and 1 base at J, with 22 bases between the two ends. CDR3 length: 17 residues. CDR1 MDHEN and CDR2 SYDVKM come from the germline V gene. The CDR3 bases are TGTGCCAGCAGGGCCTTACCTTTGAGGTTTCGTTCCTACGAGCAGTACTTC. Translation gives CASRALPLRFRSYEQYF.

This clone was counted only a few times. CDR3 protein: CALDRVDQPQHF. The DNA of the CDR3 is TGTGCCTTGGACAGGGTTGATCAGCCCCAGCATTTT. The chain joins TRBV30 to TRBJ1-5; 8 bases line up with TRBD1. CDR3 length equals 12 residues. Germline V lookup: CDR1 GTSNPN, CDR2 SVGIG (reference sequence). Trimming took 7 bases from V and 5 from J; bases not matched to a gene: 4.

The gene calls are TRBV6-5 and TRBJ2-5; D is perhaps TRBD1 (5 bases). Trimming took 7 bases from V and 0 from J, leaving 15 bases between them. This CDR3 spans 15 amino acids. Germline V CDR1 and CDR2: MNHEY, SVGAGI. The chain's CDR3 is CASKPGAVDQETQYF. As DNA, the CDR3 is TGTGCCAGCAAACCTGGGGCGGTGGACCAAGAGACCCAGTACTTC.

The chain links TRBV4-3 to TRBJ1-5, with D possibly TRBD1 on 6 matching bases. Trimming took off 3 bases at V and 5 bases at J, with 14 bases between the two ends. This CDR3 comprises 15 residues. Germline CDR1 and CDR2: LGHNA and YSLEER. The CDR3 loop is CASSQDAQGHQPQHF. Here the CDR3 DNA reads TGCGCCAGCAGCCAGGACGCACAGGGTCATCAGCCCCAGCATTTT.

The genes are TRBV19 and TRBJ1-1; D possibly corresponds to TRBD1 (5 bases). Germline V CDR1 and CDR2: LNHDA, SQIVND (reference sequence). The CDR3 is 13 amino acids. V was cut by 6 bases and J by 1 base, with 9 bases left in between. In DNA, the CDR3 is TGTGCCAGTAGCCTCGACAGGAACACTGAAGCTTTCTTT. Amino acids: CASSLDRNTEAFF.

The chain combines TRBV5-8 with TRBJ1-2; no definite D call. CDR3 size: 16 residues. V lost 2 bases to trimming and J lost 5 bases, with 19 bases between them. CDR1 and CDR2 (germline): SGHTS, YDEGEE. The CDR3 DNA is TGTGCCAGCAGCTTAACAGTTCGCCCCTCGCTATATGGCTACACCTTC. It yields the protein CASSLTVRPSLYGYTF.

The CDR3 coding sequence is TGTGCCTGGAAACAGGGGGAGGGCGGGGAGCTGTTTTTT. Amino acid sequence: CAWKQGEGGELFF. The rearrangement links TRBV30 to TRBJ2-2; tentative D call: TRBD1 (8 bases). Germline CDR1 and CDR2: GTSNPN and SVGIG (reference sequence). Trimming took 4 bases from V and 7 from J, leaving 13 bases between them. CDR3 size: 13 residues.

The rearrangement uses TRBV27 and TRBJ1-4; 10 bases agree with TRBD1. Germline V gene data show CDR1 as MNHEY and CDR2 as SMNVEV (reference sequence). V dropped 2 bases and J dropped 8; count of bases not matched to a gene: 5. The CDR3 runs 15 residues. CDR3 sequence (DNA): TGTGCCAGCAGTTTACTGACAGGGGGCTTAGAAAAACTGTTTTTT. It translates to CASSLLTGGLEKLFF.

CDR3 nucleotides: TGCGCCAGCAGCCTAGCGGGGGAAAACAATGAGCAGTTCTTC. Its translation is CASSLAGENNEQFF. The chain links TRBV5-1 to TRBJ2-1; 10 positions match TRBD2. Trimming took 4 bases from V and 5 from J; bases not matched to a gene: 3. The germline V gene encodes CDR1 SGHRS and CDR2 YFSETQ. This CDR3 is 14 amino acids long.

The chain uses TRBV28 and TRBJ1-1; perhaps TRBD1 as D (5 bases). The germline V and J ends were trimmed by 5 bases and 8 bases, with 18 bases remaining between them. The CDR3 extends over 14 amino acids. Germline CDR1 is MDHEN and CDR2 is SYDVKM. The CDR3 region has the DNA TGTGCCAGCAGTCGCGGAGGGGCCGCGGGAGAAGCTTTCTTT. It encodes CASSRGGAAGEAFF.

The genes are TRBV5-1 and TRBJ1-5, with D possibly TRBD1 on 5 matching bases. The germline V gene has CDR1 SGHRS and CDR2 YFSETQ. With 0 bases removed from V and 5 bases from J, the gap between germline ends came to 9 bases. This CDR3 spans 14 amino acids. The CDR3 reads CASSLAAGYQPQHF. The CDR3 bases are TGCGCCAGCAGCTTGGCGGCAGGGTATCAGCCCCAGCATTTT.

This clone has more than one count but fewer than ten. J is TRBJ1-1 and V is TRBV6-6; D remains unclear. V lost 1 base and J lost 4, with 10 bases in between. CDR3 length: 14 residues. Germline V gene lookup returns CDR1 MNHNY and CDR2 SVGAGI (reference sequence). The CDR3 DNA reads as TGTGCCAGCAGTTACTTCGGGGTGTCCACTGAAGCTTTCTTT. It translates to CASSYFGVSTEAFF.

In this sample, this clone turned up a few times. The rearrangement links TRBV25-1 to TRBJ2-4; 9 positions match TRBD1. The germline V gene encodes CDR1 MGHDK and CDR2 SYGVNS. V shed 4 bases and J 2 bases; nucleotides not matched to a gene: 9. The CDR3 is 17 residues long. CDR3 in DNA: TGTGCCAGCAGTGCCGTAGGGACAGGGTCGACCAAAAACATTCAGTACTTC. Translation: CASSAVGTGSTKNIQYF.

The rearrangement uses TRBV18 and TRBJ2-1; D possibly corresponds to TRBD2 (5 bases). The germline V gene has CDR1 KGHSH and CDR2 LQKENI. V was clipped by 3 bases and J by 10 bases, with 13 bases between them. The length of the CDR3 is 13 residues. CDR3 sequence: CASSPGQRGEQFF. The CDR3 nucleotides are TGTGCCAGCTCACCCGGCCAGCGAGGGGAGCAGTTCTTC.

V and J are TRBV7-2 and TRBJ2-7; perhaps TRBD1 as D (6 bases). CDR1 is SGHTA, CDR2 FQGNSA, per germline. The V end lost 5 bases, the J end lost 0 bases, and 11 bases lay between the germline ends. This CDR3 spans 14 amino acids. This chain's CDR3 is CASSTGQSSYEQYF. The CDR3 bases are TGTGCCAGCAGCACGGGACAAAGCTCCTACGAGCAGTACTTC.

V usage is TRBV3-1 (or the pseudogene TRBV3-2) and J usage is TRBJ1-2; D not certain. This CDR3 is built from 18 residues. Germline V gene lookup returns CDR1 LGHDT and CDR2 YNNKEL (reference sequence). Trimming removed 4 bases at V and 4 bases at J, with 25 bases between. The CDR3 loop is CASSRTGSLGRTSYGYTF. The CDR3 DNA follows: TGTGCCAGCAGCCGAACGGGTAGCCTGGGGAGAACCTCCTATGGCTACACCTTC.

This chain connects TRBV2 to TRBJ1-5, with a tentative D call TRBD1 (5 bases). The CDR3 length is 14 residues. CDR1 and CDR2 from the germline V gene are SNHLY and FYNNEI. The V and J ends lost 6 bases and 1 base respectively, with 10 bases between them. The CDR3 bases are TGTGCCAGCAGCTCTCGACAGAGCAATCAGCCCCAGCATTTT. This sequence encodes CASSSRQSNQPQHF.

The rearrangement links TRBV7-2 to TRBJ1-5; D not certain. Germline V CDR1 and CDR2: SGHTA, FQGNSA. V lost 1 base and J 0 bases, leaving 7 bases between the germline ends. There are 15 residues in the CDR3. In DNA, the CDR3 is TGTGCCAGCAGCTTAGGAACCTATAGCAATCAGCCCCAGCATTTT. Translation: CASSLGTYSNQPQHF.

The gene calls are TRBV4-1 and TRBJ1-5; D is unclear. Looked up from germline, CDR1 is MGHRA and CDR2 is YSYEKL. V lost 1 base, J lost 3 bases, and 16 bases lay in between. The CDR3 is made up of 17 amino acids. The chain's CDR3 is CASSQVPPRFVNQPQHF. Written as DNA, the CDR3 is TGCGCCAGCAGCCAAGTCCCCCCTAGGTTTGTCAATCAGCCCCAGCATTTT.

This chain joins TRBV7-2 and TRBJ2-5, with 7 positions matching TRBD2. This CDR3 is 16 amino acids long. V lost 3 bases to trimming and J lost 5 bases; unmatched junction nucleotides: 12. CDR1 is SGHTA and CDR2 is FQGNSA in the germline V gene. The CDR3 protein is CASSLTSTYSGETQYF. CDR3 nucleotide sequence: TGTGCCAGCAGCTTGACTAGCACATATAGTGGGGAGACCCAGTACTTC.

J is TRBJ1-6 and V is TRBV2, with D perhaps TRBD1 (6 bases). With 5 bases removed from V and 5 bases from J, the gap between germline ends came to 19 bases. The CDR3 has 17 amino acids. Germline CDR1 and CDR2: SNHLY and FYNNEI. Here the CDR3 reads CASSPSGGAGNNSPLHF. For the CDR3, the DNA is TGTGCCAGCAGTCCCTCGGGGGGGGCAGGGAATAATTCACCCCTCCACTTT.

V and J are TRBV19 and TRBJ2-1; D is ambiguous. The CDR3 extends over 14 amino acids. Germline V CDR1 and CDR2: LNHDA, SQIVND (reference sequence). Trimming cost V 3 bases and J 5 bases, with 11 bases left between them. In nucleotides, the CDR3 is TGTGCCAGTAGTATCGGTCCCCGAGACAATGAGCAGTTCTTC. Residues: CASSIGPRDNEQFF.

The chain is built from TRBV7-2 and TRBJ2-6, with D perhaps matching TRBD2 (5 bases). There are 15 residues in the CDR3. The ends were cut back, 0 bases at V and 3 bases at J, with 6 bases in the middle. CDR1 and CDR2 (germline): SGHTA, FQGNSA. CDR3 nucleotides: TGTGCCAGCAGCTTAGCGAGGGTTGGGGCCAACGTCCTGACTTTC. Protein: CASSLARVGANVLTF.

The J gene is TRBJ1-6, the V gene TRBV9, with D possibly being TRBD1 (6 bases). Between the trimmed V and J ends, which lost 9 bases and 10 bases, there was a span of 17 bases. Germline V gene sequence: CDR1 SGDLS, CDR2 YYNGEE. The CDR3 has 13 amino acids. The CDR3 DNA reads as TGTGCCACGTCGAGGGACACCGCATCACCCCTCCACTTT. The encoded protein is CATSRDTASPLHF. The full variable domain, rest sourced from reference TRBV9 and TRBJ1-6, is DSGVTQTPKHLITATGQRVTLRCSPRSGDLSVYWYQQSLDQGLQFLIQYYNGEERAKGNILERFSAQQFPDLHSELNLSSLELGDSALYFCATSRDTASPLHFGNGTRLTVT.

The V and J genes are TRBV18 and TRBJ2-7, with TRBD2 matching over 10 bases. CDR3 size: 18 residues. The ends lost 2 bases at V and 6 bases at J; junction bases unmatched: 16. CDR1 is KGHSH and CDR2 is LQKENI in the germline V gene. The CDR3 loop is CASSPKASGGGFPGEQYF. The CDR3, as DNA: TGTGCCAGCTCACCAAAGGCTAGCGGGGGCGGCTTTCCGGGCGAGCAGTACTTC.